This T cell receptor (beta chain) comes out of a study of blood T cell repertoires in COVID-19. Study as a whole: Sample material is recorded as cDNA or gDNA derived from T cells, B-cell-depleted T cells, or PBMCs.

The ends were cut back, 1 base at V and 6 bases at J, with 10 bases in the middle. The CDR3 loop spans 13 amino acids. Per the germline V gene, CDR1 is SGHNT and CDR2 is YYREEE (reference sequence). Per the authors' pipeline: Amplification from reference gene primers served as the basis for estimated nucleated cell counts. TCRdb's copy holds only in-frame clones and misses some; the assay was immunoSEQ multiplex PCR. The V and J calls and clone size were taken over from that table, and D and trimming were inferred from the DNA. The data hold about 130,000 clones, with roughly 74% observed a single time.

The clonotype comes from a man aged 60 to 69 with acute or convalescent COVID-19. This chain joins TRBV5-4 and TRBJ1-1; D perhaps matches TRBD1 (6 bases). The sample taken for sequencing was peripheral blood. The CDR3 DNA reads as TGTGCCAGCAGCTTGCGGGGGGCCGCTGAAGCTTTCTTT. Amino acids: CASSLRGAAEAFF.